The rows below give T cell receptor beta chains drawn from one sample of a study of beta chain features in type 1 diabetes. Sequencing was performed with immunoSEQ multiplex PCR; in TCRdb, only in-frame clones are kept and a portion is missing. The sample yields about 140,000 clones, approximately 13% seen once. The sequenced sample consisted of central memory CD4+ T cells from blood. Every receptor here comes from a man between 18 and 29 years old with type 1 diabetes. Each CDR3 is given with its conserved first and last residue. A D gene is named only where the DNA matches it firmly. Expanded clones get a size class; other rows say once, few or many, or leave the size out.

V: TRBV11-1
D: -
J: TRBJ1-1
size: few
CDR3: CASSSDFQGSAFF
DNA: TGTGCCAGCAGCTCCGACTTCCAGGGTTCGGCTTTCTTT

V: TRBV4-2
D: -
J: TRBJ1-1
size: -
CDR3: CASSRGENTEAFF
DNA: TGTGCCAGCAGCCGCGGGGAGAACACTGAAGCTTTCTTT

V: TRBV27
D: -
J: TRBJ2-7
size: few
CDR3: CASSRTFGSYEQYF
DNA: TGTGCCAGCAGTAGGACGTTCGGATCCTACGAGCAGTACTTC

V: TRBV19
D: TRBD2
J: TRBJ2-1
size: -
CDR3: CASSTRSGGLSSYNEQFF
DNA: TGTGCCAGTAGTACCCGAAGCGGGGGGCTGAGCTCCTACAATGAGCAGTTCTTC

V: TRBV12-5
D: -
J: TRBJ2-5
size: few
CDR3: CASALKETQYF
DNA: TGTGCTAGTGCCCTCAAAGAGACCCAGTACTTC

V: TRBV5-4
D: -
J: TRBJ2-7
size: -
CDR3: CASSLQRTATYEQYF
DNA: TGTGCCAGCAGCTTGCAACGGACGGCAACCTACGAGCAGTACTTC

V: TRBV18
D: -
J: TRBJ2-1
size: few
CDR3: CASSPQPGSYNEQFF
DNA: TGTGCCAGCTCACCCCAGCCTGGCTCCTACAATGAGCAGTTCTTC

V: TRBV5-1
D: TRBD1
J: TRBJ1-2
size: -
CDR3: CASSFGTGDGYTF
DNA: TGCGCCAGCAGCTTCGGGACAGGGGATGGCTACACCTTC

V: TRBV5-6
D: -
J: TRBJ1-4
size: once
CDR3: CASSLEGRYNEKLFF
DNA: TGTGCCAGCAGCTTGGAGGGGCGGTATAATGAAAAACTGTTTTTT

V: TRBV9
D: TRBD1
J: TRBJ2-3
size: few
CDR3: CASSVGGWTGGTDTQYF
DNA: TGTGCCAGCAGCGTAGGAGGGTGGACAGGGGGGACAGATACGCAGTATTTT

V: TRBV4-2
D: TRBD2
J: TRBJ2-1
size: many
CDR3: CASSQAHMGGGADEQFF
DNA: TGTGCCAGCAGCCAAGCCCATATGGGCGGGGGGGCCGATGAGCAGTTCTTC

V: TRBV30
D: -
J: TRBJ1-1
size: few
CDR3: CAWRPRDRMNTEAFF
DNA: TGTGCCTGGAGACCCAGGGACCGCATGAACACTGAAGCTTTCTTT

V: TRBV27
D: TRBD1
J: TRBJ1-2
size: -
CDR3: CASSGDRKYGYTF
DNA: TGTGCCAGCAGTGGGGACAGGAAATATGGCTACACCTTC

V: TRBV7-7
D: -
J: TRBJ2-1
size: -
CDR3: CASSLAGRENEQFF
DNA: TGTGCCAGCAGCTTAGCGGGCAGGGAAAATGAGCAGTTCTTC

V: TRBV4-1
D: -
J: TRBJ1-2
size: few
CDR3: CASSQETGFNYGYTF
DNA: TGCGCCAGCAGCCAAGAGACAGGCTTCAACTATGGCTACACCTTC

V: TRBV23-1
D: TRBD1
J: TRBJ2-7
size: many
CDR3: CASSSEDRGIIVYEQYF
DNA: TGCGCCAGCAGCTCCGAGGACAGGGGCATCATCGTCTACGAGCAGTACTTC

V: TRBV5-1
D: TRBD2
J: TRBJ2-1
size: -
CDR3: CASSRTSGSSYNEQFF
DNA: TGCGCCAGCAGTCGGACTAGCGGGAGCTCCTACAATGAGCAGTTCTTC

V: TRBV5-1
D: TRBD2
J: TRBJ2-1
size: few
CDR3: CASSTSGGFHNEQFF
DNA: TGCGCCAGCAGCACCAGCGGGGGGTTTCACAATGAGCAGTTCTTC

V: TRBV5-1
D: TRBD1
J: TRBJ2-7
size: -
CDR3: CASSYAMGHSTGGDSYEQYF
DNA: TGCGCCAGCAGCTATGCCATGGGCCATTCGACAGGGGGAGACTCCTACGAGCAGTACTTC

V: TRBV9
D: TRBD2
J: TRBJ2-1
size: few
CDR3: CASSAPGLAGTNEQFF
DNA: TGTGCCAGCAGCGCCCCGGGACTAGCGGGGACCAATGAGCAGTTCTTC

V: TRBV27
D: -
J: TRBJ2-3
size: -
CDR3: CASLPLDLTDTQYF
DNA: TGTGCCAGCCTTCCATTAGACCTCACAGATACGCAGTATTTT

V: TRBV29-1
D: -
J: TRBJ1-1
size: few
CDR3: CSAEGHGMNTEAFF
DNA: TGCAGCGCCGAGGGGCACGGTATGAACACTGAAGCTTTCTTT

V: TRBV9
D: TRBD1
J: TRBJ1-1
size: few
CDR3: CATQGIADTEAFF
DNA: TGTGCCACACAGGGGATCGCGGACACTGAAGCTTTCTTT

V: TRBV18
D: TRBD1
J: TRBJ1-2
size: -
CDR3: CASSPGGQVSIYGYTF
DNA: TGTGCCAGCTCACCCGGCGGACAGGTGTCTATCTATGGCTACACCTTC

V: TRBV4-1
D: -
J: TRBJ2-3
size: many
CDR3: CASSQAGGLGTDTQYF
DNA: TGCGCCAGCAGCCAAGCGGGCGGCCTTGGGACAGATACGCAGTATTTT

V: TRBV5-1
D: -
J: TRBJ1-3
size: -
CDR3: CASKGENTIYF
DNA: TGCGCCAGCAAAGGGGAAAACACCATATATTTT

V: TRBV7-3
D: -
J: TRBJ1-1
size: -
CDR3: CASKEGPNTEAFF
DNA: TGTGCCAGCAAGGAGGGGCCGAACACTGAAGCTTTCTTT

V: TRBV5-6
D: -
J: TRBJ2-3
size: few
CDR3: CASSSGGTGGDTQYF
DNA: TGTGCCAGCAGCTCGGGAGGGACAGGAGGGGATACGCAGTATTTT

V: TRBV5-5
D: -
J: TRBJ2-5
size: -
CDR3: CASSTKPQETQYF
DNA: TGTGCCAGCAGCACCAAACCCCAAGAGACCCAGTACTTC